This record concerns one TCR beta chain sequence. The germline V gene has CDR1 SGHAT and CDR2 FQNNGV. V was cut by 5 bases and J by 3 bases, with 14 bases left in between. The CDR3 has 14 amino acids. Under the authors' procedure: Estimation of nucleated cell counts was performed using reference gene primer amplification. The assay was immunoSEQ multiplex PCR, and TCRdb's table has in-frame clones only and misses some. For V, J and clone size, that table is used; D and trimming come from the DNA. The repertoire holds 110,000 to 150,000 clones, 70% to 85% seen once, with around 6.8% in the top ten. This entry comes from a study of blood T cell repertoires in COVID-19. About the research overall: The cDNA or gDNA used as material had been derived from T cells, B-cell-depleted T cells, or PBMCs.

Material: peripheral blood. The clonotype originates from a human donor in a cohort sampled during active COVID-19. This rearrangement joins TRBV11-2 to TRBJ2-7; possible D gene TRBD1, 5 bases. The CDR3 nucleotides read TGTGCCAGCAGCCATCCCAGGGCCCACTACGAGCAGTACTTC. This encodes CASSHPRAHYEQYF.